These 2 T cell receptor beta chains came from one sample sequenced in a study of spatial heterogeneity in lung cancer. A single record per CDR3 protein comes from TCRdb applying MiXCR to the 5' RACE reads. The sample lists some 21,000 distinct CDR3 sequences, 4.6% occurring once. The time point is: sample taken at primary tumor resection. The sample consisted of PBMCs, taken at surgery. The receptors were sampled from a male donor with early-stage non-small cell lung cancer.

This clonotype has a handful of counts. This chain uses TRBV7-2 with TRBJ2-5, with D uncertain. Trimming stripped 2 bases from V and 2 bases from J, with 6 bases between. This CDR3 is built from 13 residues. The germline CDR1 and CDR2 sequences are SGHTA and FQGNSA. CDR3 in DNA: TGTGCCAGCAGCTTACACCAACAAGAGACCCAGTACTTC. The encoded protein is CASSLHQQETQYF.

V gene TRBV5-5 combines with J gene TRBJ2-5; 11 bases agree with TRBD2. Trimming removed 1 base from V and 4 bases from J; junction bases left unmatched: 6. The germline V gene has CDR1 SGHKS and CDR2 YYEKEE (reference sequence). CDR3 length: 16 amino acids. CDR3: CASSLTTSGGAETQYF. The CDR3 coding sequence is TGTGCCAGCAGCTTGACAACTAGCGGGGGAGCAGAGACCCAGTACTTC.